The 22 T cell receptor beta chains given below trace back to one sample, sequenced in a study of siplizumab effects on memory and regulatory T cells. Using immunoSEQ multiplex PCR, the repertoire was profiled, and TCRdb retains in-frame clones only, with some absent. The sample shows about 110,000 clones, roughly nine tenths of them seen only once. The specimen sequenced was Tregs sorted from blood. These receptors were taken from a human donor in good health.

The chain recombines TRBV5-1 with TRBJ1-1; no clear D. The germline V gene has CDR1 SGHRS and CDR2 YFSETQ. Trimming cost V 4 bases and J 1 base, with 14 bases left between them. The CDR3 has 15 amino acids. The CDR3: CASSPGLTANTEAFF. The CDR3 DNA is TGCGCCAGCAGCCCCGGACTAACAGCGAACACTGAAGCTTTCTTT.

The chain couples TRBV6-6 to TRBJ2-5, with TRBD1 matching 9 bases. CDR1 is MNHNY and CDR2 is SVGAGI in the germline V gene (reference sequence). Germline trimming cut 0 bases from V and 7 bases from J; bases unmatched to any gene: 6. The CDR3 contains 15 residues. This CDR3 is CASSYSSGTGSTQYF. CDR3 sequence (DNA): TGTGCCAGCAGTTACTCGTCGGGGACAGGGTCGACCCAGTACTTC.

The gene calls are TRBV19 and TRBJ2-2; D is undetermined. Germline V gene data show CDR1 as LNHDA and CDR2 as SQIVND (reference sequence). Trimming took off 9 bases at V and 3 bases at J, with 20 bases between the two ends. This CDR3 has 16 amino acids. CDR3 in amino acids: CASKSVPRRDTGELFF. The CDR3 region has the DNA TGTGCCAGCAAAAGCGTTCCCCGTCGGGACACCGGGGAGCTGTTTTTT.

CDR3 sequence (DNA): TGTGCCAGCAGCCGGTCCTCCAATCAGCCCCAGCATTTT. It specifies CASSRSSNQPQHF. This chain uses TRBV6-5 with TRBJ1-5; D is unresolved. Germline CDR1 is MNHEY and CDR2 is SVGAGI. This CDR3 is built from 13 residues. V shed 6 bases and J shed 3 bases, with 9 bases lying between them.

The rearrangement links TRBV10-3 to TRBJ2-5, with unresolved D. Trimming took off 5 bases at V and 4 bases at J, with 8 bases between the two ends. Germline loops: CDR1 ENHRY, CDR2 SYGVKD. The CDR3 sequence is 12 residues long. CDR3 region: CAISSRGETQYF. The CDR3 nucleotides are TGTGCCATCAGTTCCCGCGGAGAGACCCAGTACTTC.

CDR3 nucleotides: TGTGCCACCAGCAGAGATCCCCTCCGGGCCTACGAGCAGTACTTC. Translated: CATSRDPLRAYEQYF. The chain couples TRBV15 to TRBJ2-7; D gene ambiguous. The ends were cut back, 0 bases at V and 2 bases at J, with 11 bases in the middle. Germline CDR1 LNHNV, CDR2 YYDKDF (reference sequence). This CDR3 is built from 15 residues. The whole variable domain, remainder taken from reference TRBV15 and TRBJ2-7, is DAMVIQNPRYQVTQFGKPVTLSCSQTLNHNVMYWYQQKSSQAPKLLFHYYDKDFNNEADTPDNFQSRRPNTSFCFLDIRSPGLGDTAMYLCATSRDPLRAYEQYFGPGTRLTVT.

The chain has TRBV5-1 and TRBJ2-5; D is ambiguous. This CDR3 comprises 11 residues. The V gene's germline CDR1 is SGHRS and CDR2 YFSETQ. With 2 bases removed from V and 6 bases from J, the gap between germline ends came to 5 bases. The CDR3: CASSLVKTQYF. DNA of the CDR3: TGCGCCAGCAGCTTAGTGAAGACCCAGTACTTC.

The V and J genes are TRBV19 and TRBJ1-5, with D hard to call. V was cut by 5 bases and J by 7 bases, with 18 bases left in between. Germline V gene data show CDR1 as LNHDA and CDR2 as SQIVND (reference sequence). The CDR3 has 15 amino acids. The CDR3, as DNA: TGTGCCAGTAGTCTACTAGGTGGGGAATCGCAGCCCCAGCATTTT. Encoded protein: CASSLLGGESQPQHF.

The chain joins TRBV7-9 to TRBJ2-7; no clear D gene. With 1 base removed from V and 1 base from J, the gap between germline ends came to 8 bases. The CDR3 is 14 amino acids. The germline CDR1 and CDR2 sequences are SEHNR and FQNEAQ (reference sequence). The CDR3 here is CASSLVGLSYEQYF. CDR3 coding DNA: TGTGCCAGCAGCTTAGTTGGGCTTTCCTACGAGCAGTACTTC.

Only one count was recorded for this clone. This chain connects TRBV25-1 to TRBJ1-1; 9 bases agree with TRBD1. Germline trimming cut 4 bases from V and 4 bases from J; bases unmatched to any gene: 10. The CDR3 extends over 16 amino acids. Per the germline V gene, CDR1 is MGHDK and CDR2 is SYGVNS. The CDR3 nucleotides read TGTGCCAGCAGTGCCTACAGGACAGGGGTGGTCACTGAAGCTTTCTTT. The encoded protein is CASSAYRTGVVTEAFF.

The chain has TRBV2 and TRBJ2-7; D remains ambiguous. Trimming pared 7 bases from V and 1 base from J, leaving 14 bases between. The CDR3 extends over 14 amino acids. CDR1 is SNHLY and CDR2 is FYNNEI in the germline V gene. The DNA for the CDR3 is TGTGCCAGCAATGCTAGGACGTCTTCCTACGAGCAGTACTTC. As protein: CASNARTSSYEQYF.

This clone appeared once. This chain joins TRBV7-8 and TRBJ1-2; D perhaps matches TRBD1 (5 bases). This CDR3 has 14 amino acids. The V gene's germline CDR1 is SGHVS and CDR2 FQNEAQ. With 5 bases removed from V and 9 bases from J, the gap between germline ends came to 19 bases. As DNA, the CDR3 is TGTGCCAGCAGCCCTACGGAACAGGAGAATCGCTACACCTTC. It encodes CASSPTEQENRYTF.

This chain links TRBV29-1 with TRBJ1-1; D is perhaps TRBD1 (6 bases). The CDR3 is 15 amino acids. V lost 3 bases and J 0 bases, leaving 14 bases between the germline ends. CDR1 is SQVTM, CDR2 ANQGSEA, per germline. The DNA for the CDR3 is TGCAGCGTTGAGGGGCCTAGGGGGGTGAACACTGAAGCTTTCTTT. Protein product: CSVEGPRGVNTEAFF.

This clone was recorded a few times. CDR3 loop: CASSLGALGYTF. The CDR3 bases are TGTGCCAGTAGTCTAGGAGCCCTTGGCTACACCTTC. The V and J genes are TRBV19 and TRBJ1-2, with no clear D. V lost 5 bases, J lost 7 bases, and 11 bases lay in between. This CDR3 has 12 amino acids. CDR1 LNHDA and CDR2 SQIVND come from the germline V gene (reference sequence).

The rearrangement joins TRBV19 to TRBJ1-5, with TRBD1 matching 7 bases. This CDR3 has 15 amino acids. The V gene's germline CDR1 is LNHDA and CDR2 SQIVND (reference sequence). Unmatched junction bases numbered 2, after V lost 1 base and J lost 2 bases. CDR3 region: CASSIGDRGNQPQHF. CDR3 in DNA: TGTGCCAGTAGTATAGGAGACAGGGGCAATCAGCCCCAGCATTTT.

The rearrangement joins TRBV2 to TRBJ2-5; TRBD1 aligns across 7 bases. The CDR3 extends over 12 amino acids. The V segment lost 7 bases and the J segment 6 bases; nucleotides outside the gene matches: 5. The germline CDR1 and CDR2 sequences are SNHLY and FYNNEI. In DNA, the CDR3 is TGTGCCAGCAACCAGGGGGAGAAGACCCAGTACTTC. Translated: CASNQGEKTQYF.

The rearrangement uses TRBV5-1 and TRBJ2-7, with D possibly TRBD2 on 7 matching bases. V lost 4 bases and J 4 bases, leaving 18 bases between the germline ends. There are 15 residues in the CDR3. Germline V gene data show CDR1 as SGHRS and CDR2 as YFSETQ. In nucleotides, the CDR3 is TGCGCCAGCAGCCCTGTGGGGGGGGGCTCGTACGAGCAGTACTTC. It encodes CASSPVGGGSYEQYF.

The chain recombines TRBV6-5 with TRBJ2-7, with 8 bases lining up with TRBD1. Losses at the gene ends were 5 bases for V and 3 bases for J; bases not matched to a gene: 6. Germline loops: CDR1 MNHEY, CDR2 SVGAGI. The CDR3 length is 14 residues. In nucleotides, the CDR3 is TGTGCCAGCAGTCCCAGGACAGGGCTCTACGAGCAGTACTTC. This translates into CASSPRTGLYEQYF.

The chain couples TRBV7-9 to TRBJ2-3, with D unresolved. V was cut by 4 bases and J by 0 bases, with 17 bases left in between. Germline lookup yields CDR1 SEHNR and CDR2 FQNEAQ (reference sequence). The CDR3 covers 17 residues. This CDR3 is CASSSPLTHPSTDTQYF. In DNA, the CDR3 is TGTGCCAGCAGCTCGCCCTTGACACATCCTAGCACAGATACGCAGTATTTT.

The chain employs TRBV7-9 and TRBJ1-5, with D uncertain. V gave up 4 bases and J gave up 2 bases, with 9 bases separating them. The CDR3 has 14 residues. CDR1 is SEHNR, CDR2 FQNEAQ, per germline (reference sequence). This CDR3 is CASSSHKGNQPQHF. The CDR3 nucleotides are TGTGCCAGCAGCTCCCACAAGGGCAATCAGCCCCAGCATTTT.

This chain links TRBV19 with TRBJ2-5; the D gene is possibly TRBD1 (6 bases). Trimming took 4 bases from V and 3 from J, leaving 12 bases between them. Germline V CDR1 and CDR2: LNHDA, SQIVND (reference sequence). The CDR3 has 14 amino acids. CDR3 coding DNA: TGTGCCAGTAGTACGAAACAGGGAGAAGAGACCCAGTACTTC. It specifies CASSTKQGEETQYF.

The CDR3 protein is CASSFSGGTDTQYF. CDR3 DNA: TGTGCCAGCAGCTTTAGCGGGGGCACAGATACGCAGTATTTT. The genes are TRBV7-8 and TRBJ2-3; 8 nucleotides line up with TRBD2. This CDR3 comprises 14 residues. The V and J ends lost 3 bases and 1 base, in that order; junction bases with no gene match: 0. Germline CDR1 and CDR2: SGHVS and FQNEAQ.